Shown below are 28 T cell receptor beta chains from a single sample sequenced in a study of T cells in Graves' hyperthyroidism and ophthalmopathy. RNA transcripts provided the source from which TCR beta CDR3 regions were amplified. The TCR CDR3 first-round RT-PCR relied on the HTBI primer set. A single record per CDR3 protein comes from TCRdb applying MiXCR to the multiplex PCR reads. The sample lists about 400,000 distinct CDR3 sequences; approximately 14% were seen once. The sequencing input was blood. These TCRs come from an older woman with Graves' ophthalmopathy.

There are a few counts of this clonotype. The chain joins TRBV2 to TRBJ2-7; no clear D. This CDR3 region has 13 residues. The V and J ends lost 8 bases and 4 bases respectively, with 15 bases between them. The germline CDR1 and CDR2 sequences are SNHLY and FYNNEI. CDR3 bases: TGTGCCAGCCGTGGCCTCGAGAGATACGAGCAGTACTTC. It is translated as CASRGLERYEQYF.

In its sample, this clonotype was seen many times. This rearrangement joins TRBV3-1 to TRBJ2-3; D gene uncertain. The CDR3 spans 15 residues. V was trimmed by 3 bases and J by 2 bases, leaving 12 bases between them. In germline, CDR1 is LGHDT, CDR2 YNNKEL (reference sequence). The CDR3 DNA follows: TGTGCCAGCAGCCAGAAGAGCCGAATCACAGATACGCAGTATTTT. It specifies CASSQKSRITDTQYF.

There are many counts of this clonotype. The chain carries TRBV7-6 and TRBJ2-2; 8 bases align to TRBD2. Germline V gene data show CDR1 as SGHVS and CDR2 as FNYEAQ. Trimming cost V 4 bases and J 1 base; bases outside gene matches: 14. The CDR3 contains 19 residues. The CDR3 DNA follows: TGTGCCAGCAGCTCCCAGATGCTAGCGGGCCTGATGAACACCGGGGAGCTGTTTTTT. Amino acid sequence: CASSSQMLAGLMNTGELFF.

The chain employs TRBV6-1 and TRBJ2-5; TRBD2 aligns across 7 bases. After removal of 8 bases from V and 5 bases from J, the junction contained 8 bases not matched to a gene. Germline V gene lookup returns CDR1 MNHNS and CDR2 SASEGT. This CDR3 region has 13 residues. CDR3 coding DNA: TGTGCCAGCGCCCGCGGACTAGGCGAGACCCAGTACTTC. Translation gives CASARGLGETQYF.

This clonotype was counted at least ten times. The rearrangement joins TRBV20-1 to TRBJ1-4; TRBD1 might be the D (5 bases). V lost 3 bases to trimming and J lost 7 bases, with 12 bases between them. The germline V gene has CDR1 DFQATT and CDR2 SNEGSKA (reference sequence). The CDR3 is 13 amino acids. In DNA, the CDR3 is TGCAGTGCTAGCCGGACAACACGTGAAAAACTGTTTTTT. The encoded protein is CSASRTTREKLFF.

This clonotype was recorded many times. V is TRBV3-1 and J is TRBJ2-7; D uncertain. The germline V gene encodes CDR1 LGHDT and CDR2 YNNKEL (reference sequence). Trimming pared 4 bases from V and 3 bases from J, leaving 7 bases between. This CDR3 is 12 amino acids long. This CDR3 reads CASSPSGYEQYF. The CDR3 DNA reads TGTGCCAGCAGCCCGAGTGGCTACGAGCAGTACTTC.

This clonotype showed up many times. The CDR3 spells CASSGVAGAYNEQFF. Here the CDR3 DNA reads TGTGCCAGCAGTGGGGTAGCGGGGGCTTACAATGAGCAGTTCTTC. The gene calls are TRBV28 and TRBJ2-1, with TRBD2 identical over 9 bases. After removal of 5 bases from V and 4 bases from J, the junction contained 6 bases not matched to a gene. The germline V gene encodes CDR1 MDHEN and CDR2 SYDVKM. This CDR3 spans 15 amino acids.

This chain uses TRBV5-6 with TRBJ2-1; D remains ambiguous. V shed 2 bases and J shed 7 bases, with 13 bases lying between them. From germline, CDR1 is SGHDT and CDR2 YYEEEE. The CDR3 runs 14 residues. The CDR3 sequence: CASSFVERYNEQFF. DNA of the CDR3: TGTGCCAGCAGCTTTGTAGAGAGGTATAATGAGCAGTTCTTC.

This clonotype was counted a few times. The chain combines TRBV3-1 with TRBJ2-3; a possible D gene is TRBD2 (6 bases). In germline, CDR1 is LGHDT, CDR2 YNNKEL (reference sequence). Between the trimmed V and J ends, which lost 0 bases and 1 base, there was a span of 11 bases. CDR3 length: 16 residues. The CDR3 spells CASSQEGLTRTDTQYF. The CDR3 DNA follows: TGTGCCAGCAGCCAAGAGGGACTTACCCGCACAGATACGCAGTATTTT.

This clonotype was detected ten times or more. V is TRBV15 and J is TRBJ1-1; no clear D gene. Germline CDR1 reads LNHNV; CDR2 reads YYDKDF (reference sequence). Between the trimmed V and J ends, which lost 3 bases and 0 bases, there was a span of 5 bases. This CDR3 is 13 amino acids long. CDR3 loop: CATSRGMNTEAFF. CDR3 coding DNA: TGTGCCACCAGCAGGGGAATGAACACTGAAGCTTTCTTT. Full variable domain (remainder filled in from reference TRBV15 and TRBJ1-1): DAMVIQNPRYQVTQFGKPVTLSCSQTLNHNVMYWYQQKSSQAPKLLFHYYDKDFNNEADTPDNFQSRRPNTSFCFLDIRSPGLGDTAMYLCATSRGMNTEAFFGQGTRLTVV.

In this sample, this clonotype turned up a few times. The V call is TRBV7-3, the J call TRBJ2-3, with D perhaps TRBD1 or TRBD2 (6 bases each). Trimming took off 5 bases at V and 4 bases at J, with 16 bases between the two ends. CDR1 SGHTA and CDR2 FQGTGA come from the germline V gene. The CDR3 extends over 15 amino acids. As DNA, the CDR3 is TGTGCCAGCAGCCCCAGCTTGGAGGGGGCAGATACGCAGTATTTT. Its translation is CASSPSLEGADTQYF.

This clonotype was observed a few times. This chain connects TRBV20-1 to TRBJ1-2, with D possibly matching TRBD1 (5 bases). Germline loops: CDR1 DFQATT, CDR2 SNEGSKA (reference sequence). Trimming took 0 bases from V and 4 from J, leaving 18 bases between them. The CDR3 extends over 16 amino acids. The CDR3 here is CSAREAGSGTGYGYTF. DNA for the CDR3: TGCAGTGCTAGAGAAGCGGGGAGCGGGACGGGCTATGGCTACACCTTC.

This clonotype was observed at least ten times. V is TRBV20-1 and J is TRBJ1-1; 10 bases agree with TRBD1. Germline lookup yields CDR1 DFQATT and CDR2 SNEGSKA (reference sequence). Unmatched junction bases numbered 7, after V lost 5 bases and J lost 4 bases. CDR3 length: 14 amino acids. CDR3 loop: CSAPLRTGGTEAFF. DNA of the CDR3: TGCAGTGCTCCTTTGAGGACAGGGGGCACTGAAGCTTTCTTT.

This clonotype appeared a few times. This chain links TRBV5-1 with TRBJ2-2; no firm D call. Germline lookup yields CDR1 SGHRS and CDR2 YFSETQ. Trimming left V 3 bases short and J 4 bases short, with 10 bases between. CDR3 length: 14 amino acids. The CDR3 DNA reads TGCGCCAGCAGCTCCCTAGGGCCCACCGGGGAGCTGTTTTTT. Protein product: CASSSLGPTGELFF.

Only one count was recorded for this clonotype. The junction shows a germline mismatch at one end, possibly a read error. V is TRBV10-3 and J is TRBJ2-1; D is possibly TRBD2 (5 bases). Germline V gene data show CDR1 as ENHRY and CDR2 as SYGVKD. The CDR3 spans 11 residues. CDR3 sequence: CAIRGPNEQSF. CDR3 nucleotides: TGTGCCATCCGCGGGCCGAATGAGCAGTCCTTC.

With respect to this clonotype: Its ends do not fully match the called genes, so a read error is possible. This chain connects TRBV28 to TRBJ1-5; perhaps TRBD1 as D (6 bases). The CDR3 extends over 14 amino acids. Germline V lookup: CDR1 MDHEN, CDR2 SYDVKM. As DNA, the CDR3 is TGTGCCAGCAGCCTCGGGGGCAGCAATCATCCCCAGCATTTT. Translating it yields CASSLGGSNHPQHF.

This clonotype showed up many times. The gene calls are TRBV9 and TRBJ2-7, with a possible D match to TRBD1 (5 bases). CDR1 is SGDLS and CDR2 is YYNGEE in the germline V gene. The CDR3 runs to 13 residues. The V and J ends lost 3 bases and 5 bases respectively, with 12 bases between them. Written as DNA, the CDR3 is TGTGCCAGCAGCGGATCAGGGTACGACGAGCAGTACTTC. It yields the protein CASSGSGYDEQYF.

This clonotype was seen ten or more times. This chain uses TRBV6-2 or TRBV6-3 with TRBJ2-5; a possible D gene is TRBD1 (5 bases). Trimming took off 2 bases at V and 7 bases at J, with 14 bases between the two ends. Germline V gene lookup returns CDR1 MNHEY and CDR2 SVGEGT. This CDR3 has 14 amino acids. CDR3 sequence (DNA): TGTGCCAGCAGTTACGCGACAGCAAGAGGGACCCAGTACTTC. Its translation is CASSYATARGTQYF.

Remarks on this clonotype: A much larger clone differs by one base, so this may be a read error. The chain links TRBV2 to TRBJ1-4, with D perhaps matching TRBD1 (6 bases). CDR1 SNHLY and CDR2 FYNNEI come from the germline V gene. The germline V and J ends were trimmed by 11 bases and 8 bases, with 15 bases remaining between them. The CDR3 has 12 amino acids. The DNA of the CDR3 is TGTGCCGGCAATCAGGGGCAAGAAAAACTGTTTTTT. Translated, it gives CAGNQGQEKLFF.

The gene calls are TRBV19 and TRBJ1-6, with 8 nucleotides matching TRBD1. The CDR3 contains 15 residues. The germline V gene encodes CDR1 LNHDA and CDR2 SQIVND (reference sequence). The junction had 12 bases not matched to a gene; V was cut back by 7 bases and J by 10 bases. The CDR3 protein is CASTDAGTGFSPLHF. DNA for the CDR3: TGTGCCAGTACCGATGCCGGGACAGGTTTCTCACCCCTCCACTTT.

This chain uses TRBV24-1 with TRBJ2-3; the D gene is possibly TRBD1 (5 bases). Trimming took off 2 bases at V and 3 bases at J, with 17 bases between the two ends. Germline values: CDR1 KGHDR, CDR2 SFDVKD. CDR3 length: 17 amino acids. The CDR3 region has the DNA TGTGCCACCAGTGATTACCGAGACGCAGGGTTTACAGATACGCAGTATTTT. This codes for CATSDYRDAGFTDTQYF.

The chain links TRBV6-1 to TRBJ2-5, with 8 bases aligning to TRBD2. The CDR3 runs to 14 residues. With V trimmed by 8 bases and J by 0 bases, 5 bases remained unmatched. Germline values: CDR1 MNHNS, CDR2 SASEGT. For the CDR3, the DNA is TGTGCCAGCGGAACGGGGGGGTACCAAGAGACCCAGTACTTC. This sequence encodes CASGTGGYQETQYF.

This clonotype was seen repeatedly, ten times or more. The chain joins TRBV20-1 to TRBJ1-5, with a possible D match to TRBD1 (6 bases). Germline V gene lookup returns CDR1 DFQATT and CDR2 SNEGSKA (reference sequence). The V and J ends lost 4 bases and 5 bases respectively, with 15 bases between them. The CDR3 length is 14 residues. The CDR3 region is CSAKPRTVYQPQHF. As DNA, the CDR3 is TGCAGTGCTAAACCCCGGACAGTTTATCAGCCCCAGCATTTT.

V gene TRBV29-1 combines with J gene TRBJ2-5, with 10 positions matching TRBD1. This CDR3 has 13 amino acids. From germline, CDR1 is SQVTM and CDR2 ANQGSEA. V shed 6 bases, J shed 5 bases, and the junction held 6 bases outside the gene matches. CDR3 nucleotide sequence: TGCAGCGTCCAGACAGGGGGCCTGGAGACCCAGTACTTC. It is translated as CSVQTGGLETQYF. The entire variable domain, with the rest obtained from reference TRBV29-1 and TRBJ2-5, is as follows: SAVISQKPSRDICQRGTSLTIQCQVDSQVTMMFWYRQQPGQSLTLIATANQGSEATYESGFVIDKFPISRPNLTFSTLTVSNMSPEDSSIYLCSVQTGGLETQYFGPGTRLLVL.

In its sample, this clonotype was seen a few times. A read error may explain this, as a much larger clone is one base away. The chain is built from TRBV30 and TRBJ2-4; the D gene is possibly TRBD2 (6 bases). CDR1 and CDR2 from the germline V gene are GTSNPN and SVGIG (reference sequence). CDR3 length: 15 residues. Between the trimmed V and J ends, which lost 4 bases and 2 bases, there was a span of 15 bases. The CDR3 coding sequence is TGTGCCTGGATGGAGCGGGCGTTAACCAAAAACATTCAGTACTTC. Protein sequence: CAWMERALTKNIQYF.

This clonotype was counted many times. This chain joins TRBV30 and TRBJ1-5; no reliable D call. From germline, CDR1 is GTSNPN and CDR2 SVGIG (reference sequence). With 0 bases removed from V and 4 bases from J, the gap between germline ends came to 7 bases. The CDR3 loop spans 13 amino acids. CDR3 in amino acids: CAWSVPPNQPQHF. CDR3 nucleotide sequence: TGTGCCTGGAGTGTACCACCGAATCAGCCCCAGCATTTT.

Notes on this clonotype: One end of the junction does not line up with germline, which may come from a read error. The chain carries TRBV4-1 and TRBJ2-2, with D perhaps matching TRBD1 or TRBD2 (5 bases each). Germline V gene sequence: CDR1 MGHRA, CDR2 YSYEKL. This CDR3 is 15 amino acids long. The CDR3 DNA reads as TGTGCCAGCAGCCCCAGGGCGGACGGAGGCGGGGAGCTGTTTTTT. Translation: CASSPRADGGGELFF.

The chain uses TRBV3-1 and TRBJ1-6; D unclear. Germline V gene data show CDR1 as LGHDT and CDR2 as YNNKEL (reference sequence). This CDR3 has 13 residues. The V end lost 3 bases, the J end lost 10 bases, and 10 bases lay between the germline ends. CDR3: CASSQMRGSPLHF. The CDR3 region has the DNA TGTGCCAGCAGCCAGATGAGAGGCTCACCCCTCCACTTT.